The TCR beta chain described here comes from a study of T-cell memory formation after mild COVID-19. Findings and limits, study-wide: Researchers found some responding clones in pre-infection memory, a sign that cross-reactive memory joined. Among contracting clones, CD4+ were mainly CM/EM and CD8+ enriched in EMRA. CD4/CD8 balance characterized clones contracting day 15 to 85, and CD4+ skew characterized later expanders.

5'RACE primed at constant segments yielded TCR alpha and TCR beta cDNA libraries bearing sample barcodes and UMIs. TCRdb called the 5' RACE reads again in MiXCR, with one record for every CDR3 protein. The table shows more than 400,000 distinct CDR3 sequences, with 18% occurring only once. The CDR3 has 12 amino acids. CDR1 GTSNPN and CDR2 SVGIG come from the germline V gene (reference sequence). With 5 bases removed from V and 1 base from J, the gap between germline ends came to 8 bases. Notes on this clonotype: Its target is not known.

The chain is built from TRBV30 and TRBJ1-2; perhaps TRBD1 as D (5 bases). This sequence was found in an adult woman who had mild COVID-19 (a few samples of this study predate the infection). Cell type and time point are not known. Sequences were obtained from PBMCs or a T cell subset sorted from them (not recorded which). CDR3 sequence: CAWRDLNYGYTF. The CDR3 region has the DNA TGTGCCTGGCGGGACCTTAACTATGGCTACACCTTC.